This T cell receptor (beta chain) was retrieved from a study of control samples from healthy donors and cancer patients (dated by TCRdb to about 2020). V is clipped by 3 bases and J by 3 bases, and the sequence between their germline boundaries is 3 bases long. The CDR3 measures 11 amino acids from cysteine to phenylalanine. The retained sequence is limited to the CDR3, 33 bases, with the frame set at the first base. The germline V gene specifies SNHLY as CDR1 and FYNNEI as CDR2. Remarks on this clone: Its specific antigen is unknown. No base-level quality is on record; no much larger clone is a single base apart.

The library was prepared using the immunoSEQ multiplex PCR assay. Sourced from immuneACCESS, this table was stored by TCRdb with only in-frame sequences that have V and J called. A share of the clones is absent; for the studies checked, an unresolved V gene accounts for under half, and the remainder has no known explanation. The sample table contains over 30,000 clones; only one count was recorded for 86% of them. The ten largest clones represent approximately 1.5% of the sample. This receptor was identified in a woman aged 40 to 50 with lung cancer. Specimen: PBMCs. The V and J genes are TRBV2 and TRBJ2-7, with no confident D gene call. CDR3 reads: CASSEDYEQYF. The base sequence is TGTGCCAGCAGTGAGGACTACGAGCAGTACTTC. With all but the CDR3 taken from the reference TRBV2 and TRBJ2-7 genes, the full variable domain is: EPEVTQTPSHQVTQMGQEVILRCVPISNHLYFYWYRQILGQKVEFLVSFYNNEISEKSEIFDDQFSVERPDGSNFTLKIRSTKLEDSAMYFCASSEDYEQYFGPGTRLTVT.